Listed below are T cell receptor beta chains from one sample, sequenced in a study of cytomegalovirus exposure and HLA in healthy donors. The assay was immunoSEQ multiplex PCR, and TCRdb's table has in-frame clones only and misses some. This sample has 200,000 or so clones; less than 90% occur once, and the top ten carry roughly 5.7%. Sequencing used PBMCs. Every receptor here comes from a woman aged 18-35 years in good health and CMV-seronegative. Each CDR3 is given with its conserved first and last residue. Some rows mark clone size as missing; the rest say once, few, many or name a class of expanded clone.

size: .; length: 14; J: TRBJ1-1; V: TRBV6-5; CDR3: CASSYEPRGTEAFF
size: .; length: 15; J: TRBJ2-6; V: TRBV5-1; CDR3: CASSPAYSGANVLTF
size: .; length: 13; J: TRBJ2-7; V: TRBV19; CDR3: CASRNSPGYEQYF
size: once; length: 14; J: TRBJ2-7; V: TRBV5-4; CDR3: CASSLQGAGYEQYF
size: .; length: 14; J: TRBJ2-7; V: TRBV19; CDR3: CASRGFGTPYEQYF
size: once; length: 13; J: TRBJ1-1; V: TRBV6-5; CDR3: CASSRAQNTEAFF
size: .; length: 13; J: TRBJ1-4; V: TRBV10-3; CDR3: CATRDSLGEKLFF
size: .; length: 16; J: TRBJ2-3; V: TRBV28; CDR3: CASSSGRGAGTDTQYF
size: .; length: 14; J: TRBJ1-2; V: TRBV30; CDR3: CACSRGGSGGGYTF
size: once; length: 14; J: TRBJ2-6; V: TRBV9; CDR3: CASSLVQGASVLTF
size: .; length: 13; J: TRBJ1-1; V: TRBV7-9; CDR3: CASRAGEYTEAFF
size: .; length: 15; J: TRBJ1-5; V: TRBV18; CDR3: CASSPNSDSNQPQHF
size: .; length: 11; J: TRBJ2-1; V: TRBV30; CDR3: CAWREGTEQFF
size: .; length: 14; J: TRBJ2-3; V: TRBV10-3; CDR3: CAISDGGVADTQYF
size: .; length: 13; J: TRBJ1-1; V: TRBV11-2; CDR3: CASSLDRSSEAFF
size: .; length: 14; J: TRBJ2-7; V: TRBV9; CDR3: CASSVGLASNEQYF
size: .; length: 13; J: TRBJ1-5; V: TRBV2; CDR3: CASVREVNQPQHF
size: .; length: 14; J: TRBJ1-3; V: TRBV10-1; CDR3: CASSEGSSGNTIYF
size: .; length: 12; J: TRBJ2-7; V: TRBV30; CDR3: CAWVRGAGEQYF
size: .; length: 15; J: TRBJ2-3; V: TRBV25-1; CDR3: CASSESAGQEDTQYF
size: .; length: 12; J: TRBJ2-7; V: TRBV7-9; CDR3: CASRVANYEQYF
size: .; length: 14; J: TRBJ2-5; V: TRBV6-6; CDR3: CASRMGRIWETQYF
size: few; length: 13; J: TRBJ2-3; V: TRBV28; CDR3: CASSRDLTDTQYF
size: .; length: 15; J: TRBJ2-7; V: TRBV27; CDR3: CASSLGSGGYYEQYF
size: .; length: 14; J: TRBJ1-5; V: TRBV6-5; CDR3: CASRPQGIRQPQHF
size: .; length: 17; J: TRBJ1-5; V: TRBV12-5; CDR3: CASGAGQMQVSNQPQHF
size: .; length: 14; J: TRBJ2-7; V: TRBV28; CDR3: CASSVARAHYEQYF
size: .; length: 13; J: TRBJ1-2; V: TRBV27; CDR3: CASRKRDNYGYTF
size: .; length: 15; J: TRBJ2-2; V: TRBV6-1; CDR3: CASSPAKPTGGELFF
size: .; length: 17; J: TRBJ2-1; V: TRBV29-1; CDR3: CSVEGVWARGSYNEQFF
size: .; length: 14; J: TRBJ2-7; V: TRBV6-6; CDR3: CASSSTGGTYEQYF
size: .; length: 14; J: TRBJ1-5; V: TRBV6-5; CDR3: CASSDRASNQPQHF
size: once; length: 16; J: TRBJ1-2; V: TRBV5-6; CDR3: CASSKRGTGPYYGYTF
size: .; length: 13; J: TRBJ1-5; V: TRBV27; CDR3: CASSLTGNQPQHF
size: .; length: 14; J: TRBJ2-3; V: TRBV5-1; CDR3: CASSLGQSSDTQYF
size: .; length: 15; J: TRBJ2-3; V: TRBV29-1; CDR3: CSVEVQGWSTDTQYF
size: .; length: 15; J: TRBJ2-3; V: TRBV5-1; CDR3: CASSLESGGGDTQYF
size: .; length: 14; J: TRBJ2-7; V: TRBV7-8; CDR3: CASSRVDSSYEQYF
size: .; length: 12; J: TRBJ1-1; V: TRBV5-1; CDR3: CASSLEDTEAFF
size: .; length: 16; J: TRBJ2-2; V: TRBV19; CDR3: CASSIVGQTNTGELFF
size: .; length: 13; J: TRBJ1-2; V: TRBV5-4; CDR3: CASSPGTEYGYTF
size: .; length: 16; J: TRBJ2-2; V: TRBV6-1; CDR3: CASSEAYDSATGELFF
size: .; length: 13; J: TRBJ2-5; V: TRBV9; CDR3: CASSLGRRETQYF
size: .; length: 13; J: TRBJ1-4; V: TRBV6-6; CDR3: CASKMTGSEKLFF
size: few; length: 13; J: TRBJ1-2; V: TRBV30; CDR3: CAWSRTGVEGYTF
size: once; length: 14; J: TRBJ1-5; V: TRBV27; CDR3: CASSLYGTSQPQHF
size: .; length: 15; J: TRBJ1-3; V: TRBV9; CDR3: CASSVDSFSGNTIYF
size: .; length: 22; J: TRBJ2-5; V: TRBV4-1; CDR3: CASSLKSPVAGGLPGGQETQYF
size: .; length: 17; J: TRBJ2-1; V: TRBV5-4; CDR3: CASSALHRTSGYNEQFF
size: once; length: 14; J: TRBJ2-7; V: TRBV27; CDR3: CASSLASTAYEQYF
size: .; length: 14; J: TRBJ2-7; V: TRBV5-4; CDR3: CASSYPGQDDEQYF
size: .; length: 16; J: TRBJ2-1; V: TRBV5-1; CDR3: CASSLSRLQSYNEQFF
size: few; length: 12; J: TRBJ2-5; V: TRBV4-1; CDR3: CASSQDQETQYF
size: .; length: 15; J: TRBJ2-1; V: TRBV5-6; CDR3: CASSLNPTSRNEQFF
size: .; length: 14; J: TRBJ1-5; V: TRBV2; CDR3: CASRGGGSNQPQHF